Reported below is one TCR beta chain. The method was immunoSEQ multiplex PCR; TCRdb's version includes in-frame clones alone and lacks a portion of them. The profile shows fewer than 30,000 clones, 91% of them singletons. Samples were taken several times over chemoradiotherapy. The sample belongs to a study of chemoradiotherapy in HPV16-positive cancers. The germline V gene has CDR1 SEHNR and CDR2 FQNEAQ (reference sequence). This CDR3 contains 14 residues. The V gene lost 5 bases and the J gene lost 3 bases, with 8 bases spanning the gap. The specimen comprised blood, sampled from a patient who underwent chemoradiotherapy. This receptor was obtained from a human donor with HPV-associated anogenital cancer. V and J are TRBV7-9 and TRBJ1-6; no definite D call. The CDR3 sequence: CASSDPSYNSPLHF. The CDR3 region has the DNA TGTGCCAGCAGCGACCCCAGCTATAATTCACCCCTCCACTTT.